This T cell receptor beta chain was identified in a study of blood T cell repertoires in COVID-19. As for the study in general: The samples span acute and convalescent COVID-19 from the United States, Italy and Spain.

The CDR3 covers 14 residues. Germline V CDR1 and CDR2: SGHTA, FQGNSA. The V gene lost 5 bases and the J gene lost 1 base, with 8 bases spanning the gap. Original handling: Estimation of nucleated cell counts relied on the amplification of reference gene primers. Profiling relied on immunoSEQ multiplex PCR, and the TCRdb table lists in-frame clones only, not all of them. The V and J calls and clone size are taken from that table; D and trimming were inferred from the DNA. Of about 310,000 clones detected, roughly 90% appear once; the ten largest clones hold about 2%. The specimen was peripheral blood. The V call is TRBV7-2, the J call TRBJ2-2; TRBD1 is a possible D gene (5 bases). This receptor was taken from a man aged 18 to 30 with active or convalescent COVID-19. The CDR3 protein is CASSKTVNTGELFF. The CDR3, as DNA: TGTGCCAGCAGCAAGACAGTGAACACCGGGGAGCTGTTTTTT.